The 8 T cell receptor beta chains listed next were all sequenced from one sample in a study of technical replicates of blood from several donors. The assay was immunoSEQ multiplex PCR, and TCRdb's table has in-frame clones only and misses some. The profile covers tens of thousands of clones, with about 90% appearing a single time and 0.25% to 0.3% taken by the ten largest. Sequencing was done on a sample of T cells isolated from PBMCs. The receptor set was obtained from a human donor in good health.

This sequence joins TRBV19 and TRBJ2-7; D perhaps matches TRBD1 (5 bases). V was trimmed by 0 bases and J by 3 bases, leaving 9 bases between them. The V gene's germline CDR1 is LNHDA and CDR2 SQIVND (reference sequence). The CDR3 loop spans 14 amino acids. CDR3 amino acids: CASSIETENYEQYF. DNA for the CDR3: TGTGCCAGTAGTATAGAGACAGAGAACTACGAGCAGTACTTC.

The V gene is TRBV4-1, the J gene TRBJ2-7; D not resolved. Per the germline V gene, CDR1 is MGHRA and CDR2 is YSYEKL. The CDR3 contains 13 residues. V gave up 3 bases and J gave up 2 bases, with 8 bases separating them. In nucleotides, the CDR3 is TGCGCCAGCAGCCATTCGTCGGCCTACGAGCAGTACTTC. It translates to CASSHSSAYEQYF.

This clone was recorded once. The chain uses TRBV6-5 and TRBJ1-1; TRBD1 might be the D (5 bases). Germline V CDR1 and CDR2: MNHEY, SVGAGI. The CDR3 runs to 15 residues. The V gene lost 6 bases and the J gene lost 5 bases, with 19 bases spanning the gap. The CDR3: CASSREGSLGTEAFF. The DNA of the CDR3 is TGTGCCAGCAGCAGGGAGGGTTCGCTTGGGACTGAAGCTTTCTTT.

This rearrangement joins TRBV27 to TRBJ2-7; possibly TRBD2 for D (6 bases). This CDR3 is built from 14 residues. Trimming took off 5 bases at V and 3 bases at J, with 14 bases between the two ends. CDR1 is MNHEY, CDR2 SMNVEV, per germline (reference sequence). CDR3 coding DNA: TGTGCCAGCAGTACCCCCGGGACTCACTACGAGCAGTACTTC. Translating it yields CASSTPGTHYEQYF.

The chain carries TRBV6-5 and TRBJ1-1, with 7 bases that match TRBD1. J gave up 0 bases and V 3 bases, and 1 base lay outside the gene matches. CDR1 and CDR2 from the germline V gene are MNHEY and SVGAGI. The CDR3 has 14 amino acids. This chain's CDR3 is CASSYGTVNTEAFF. The DNA for the CDR3 is TGTGCCAGCAGTTATGGGACAGTGAACACTGAAGCTTTCTTT.

V is TRBV27 and J is TRBJ1-6; D possibly corresponds to TRBD1 (6 bases). From germline, CDR1 is MNHEY and CDR2 SMNVEV (reference sequence). Trimming left V 8 bases short and J 6 bases short, with 14 bases between. CDR3 length: 14 residues. CDR3 sequence: CASGPQGFNSPLHF. DNA of the CDR3: TGTGCCAGCGGACCCCAGGGGTTTAATTCACCCCTCCACTTT.

This chain's CDR3 is CASSSRPVSPLHF. The CDR3 DNA reads TGCGCCAGCAGCTCTAGACCGGTTTCACCCCTCCACTTT. The chain employs TRBV5-1 and TRBJ1-6; D gene uncertain. The V gene lost 3 bases and the J gene lost 9 bases, with 10 bases spanning the gap. The germline CDR1 and CDR2 sequences are SGHRS and YFSETQ. The CDR3 length is 13 residues.

This clone was seen a single time. V usage is TRBV11-2 and J usage is TRBJ2-7, with 7 bases matching TRBD1. Germline V gene lookup returns CDR1 SGHAT and CDR2 FQNNGV. Losses at the gene ends were 3 bases for V and 0 bases for J; bases not matched to a gene: 8. The CDR3 runs to 16 residues. The CDR3 loop is CASSLTTGMSSYEQYF. The CDR3 DNA is TGTGCCAGCAGCTTGACGACAGGGATGAGCTCCTACGAGCAGTACTTC.